The sequence of this T cell receptor beta chain was determined in a study of cytomegalovirus exposure and HLA in healthy donors. The PCR ran on 60 Vbeta and 13 Jbeta primers. Data came from immunoSEQ multiplex PCR; TCRdb stores just in-frame clones and leaves some out. The sample consists of about 170,000 clones, approximately 71% of them appearing once. Sequenced: PBMCs. The source of this sequence is a woman between 18 and 29 years old in good health and CMV-seropositive.

The CDR3 bases are TGTGCCAGCAGCTTGGGCGACTCTGGAAACACCATATATTTT. The encoded protein is CASSLGDSGNTIYF. V is TRBV7-2 and J is TRBJ1-3; the D is unclear. Looked up from germline, CDR1 is SGHTA and CDR2 is FQGNSA. The CDR3 consists of 14 residues. V lost 3 bases, J lost 0 bases, and 6 bases lay in between.